This TCR beta chain stems from a study of blood T cell repertoires in COVID-19 (dated by TCRdb to 2019 to 2021). Background on the whole study: The collaborator samples originated in the United States, Italy and Spain and spanned the acute and convalescent phases of COVID-19. Samples were obtained from the ongoing ImmuneRACE study (first 160 participants) and from 950 to 1,500 subjects provided by 6 global collaborators. Where available, HLA class I and class II types were taken from metadata supplied by the sample provider and were not determined by assay-based typing. The dataset comprised deeply sampled blood TCRbeta repertoires from subjects exposed to, actively infected with, or recovered from COVID-19. A de-identified subject ID, COVID-19 status, age in years and sex were almost always included in the sample metadata. The prospective study material was composed of cDNA or gDNA derived from T cells, B-cell-depleted T cells, or PBMCs. A freely available public database, intended as a resource for researchers studying the immune response to SARS-CoV-2, is where the repertoires were released.

At one collaborating source in Seattle, patients were enrolled during active infection and were followed longitudinally through the course of disease. The collaborating institutions used their own protocols to collect whole blood in K2EDTA tubes. For TCRbeta analysis, collaborator samples were shipped as frozen whole blood, as isolated PBMCs, or as DNA extracted from either sample type. Comments on this clone: Its antigen remains unidentified. Within one base of it there is no much larger clone, and no base qualities were kept.

The germline V gene yields SGHVS for CDR1 and FNYEAQ for CDR2. V is reduced by 1 base and J by 2 bases, leaving a spacing of 6 bases between them. The CDR3 starts with the cysteine, ends with the phenylalanine, and has 14 residues. Kept here is only the CDR3 DNA, which spans 42 bases and is read in frame from base 1. The research as a whole found: The quantity of clinical and demographic metadata differed by source and by participant and was supplied without curation.

TCRbeta CDR3 regions were amplified from genomic DNA by means of the immunoSEQ Assay, a bias-controlled multiplex PCR. Per the original workflow: Nucleated cell counts per sample were estimated from amplification of reference gene primers within the assay. To quantify the absolute abundance of each unique TCRbeta CDR3 rearrangement, sequence reads were collapsed and filtered. Productive Simpson clonality was computed per sample as the square root of Simpson's diversity index over productive rearrangements. This is the immuneACCESS table as TCRdb keeps it, with only in-frame sequences that have V and J called. A part of the clones is gone; compared with another copy, unresolved V genes explain less than half, and the rest is unexplained. V, J and clone size are those of that table, while D and trimming were read from the DNA. Across this sample there are about 410,000 clones, with about 89% seen only once. Of the sample, roughly 1.6% is held by the ten largest clones.

This chain joins TRBV7-6 to TRBJ1-5, with the D gene not clear enough to name. Material: peripheral blood. This receptor was taken from a woman aged 40 to 50 with COVID-19, enrolled during active disease. The nucleotide sequence is TGTGCCAGCAGCTTAGGGGCAGGCAATCAGCCCCAGCATTTT. This sequence encodes CASSLGAGNQPQHF.